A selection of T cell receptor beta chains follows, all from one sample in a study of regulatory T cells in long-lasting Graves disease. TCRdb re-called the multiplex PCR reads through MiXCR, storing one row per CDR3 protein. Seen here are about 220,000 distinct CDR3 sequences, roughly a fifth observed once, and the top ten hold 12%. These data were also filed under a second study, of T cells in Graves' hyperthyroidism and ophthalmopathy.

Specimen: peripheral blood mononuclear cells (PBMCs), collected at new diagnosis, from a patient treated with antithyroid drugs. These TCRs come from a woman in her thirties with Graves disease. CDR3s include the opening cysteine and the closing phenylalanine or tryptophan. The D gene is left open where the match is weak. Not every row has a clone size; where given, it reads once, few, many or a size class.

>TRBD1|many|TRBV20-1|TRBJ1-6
CSARSSRGQVGSPLHF
TGCAGTGCTAGAAGTTCGAGGGGGCAGGTTGGATCACCCCTCCACTTT
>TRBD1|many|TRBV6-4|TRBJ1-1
CASRRDRGFGEAFF
TGTGCCAGCAGGAGGGACAGGGGTTTTGGTGAAGCTTTCTTT
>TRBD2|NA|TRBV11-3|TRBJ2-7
CASSLAGTGGFSSYEQYF
TGTGCCAGCAGCTTGGCAGGGACGGGAGGCTTCAGCTCCTACGAGCAGTACTTC
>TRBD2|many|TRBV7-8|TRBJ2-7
CASSPLPGGAYEQYF
TGTGCCAGCAGTCCTCTCCCGGGAGGCGCCTACGAGCAGTACTTC
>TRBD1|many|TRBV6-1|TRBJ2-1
CASRTGTGSLPFF
TGTGCCAGCAGAACCGGGACAGGCAGTCTTCCGTTCTTC
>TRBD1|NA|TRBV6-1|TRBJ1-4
CASSHAGTGSRFF
TGTGCCAGCAGTCATGCCGGGACAGGGAGTCGGTTTTTT
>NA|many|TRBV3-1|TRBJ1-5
CASSQGEGTNNQPQHF
TGTGCCAGCAGCCAAGGGGAGGGCACCAACAATCAGCCCCAGCATTTT
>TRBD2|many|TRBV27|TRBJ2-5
CASSPPLAGHQETQYF
TGTGCCAGCAGCCCTCCCCTAGCGGGGCACCAAGAGACCCAGTACTTC
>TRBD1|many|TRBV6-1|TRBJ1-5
CASRSATGRDVSPQHF
TGTGCCAGCAGATCAGCGACAGGGCGAGATGTCAGCCCCCAGCATTTT
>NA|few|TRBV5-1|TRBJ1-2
CASSLGPQGRYGYTF
TGTGCCAGCAGCTTGGGACCCCAGGGAAGGTATGGCTACACCTTC
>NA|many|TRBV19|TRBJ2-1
CASSPEVDGSNEQFF
TGTGCCAGTAGTCCCGAAGTTGATGGCAGCAATGAGCAGTTCTTC
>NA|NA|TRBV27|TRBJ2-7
CASSPRGGVAYEQYF
TGTGCCAGCAGTCCGCGAGGGGGGGTAGCCTACGAGCAGTACTTC
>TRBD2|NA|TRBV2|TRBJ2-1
CASSARAGGRNEQFF
TGTGCCAGCAGTGCCCGGGCGGGAGGGAGAAATGAGCAGTTCTTC
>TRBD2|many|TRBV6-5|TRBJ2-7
CASSYGTSGNAYEQYF
TGTGCCAGCAGTTACGGGACTAGCGGAAATGCCTACGAGCAGTACTTC
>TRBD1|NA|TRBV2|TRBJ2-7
CASRELGQGSYEQYF
TGTGCCAGCAGGGAGCTTGGACAGGGCTCCTACGAGCAGTACTTC
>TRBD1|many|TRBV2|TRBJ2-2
CASRAGQGAGGELFF
TGTGCCAGCAGAGCGGGACAGGGGGCAGGTGGGGAGCTGTTTTTT
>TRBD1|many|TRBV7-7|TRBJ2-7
CASTLREQGAFEQYF
TGTGCTAGCACCCTTAGGGAACAGGGGGCGTTCGAGCAGTACTTC
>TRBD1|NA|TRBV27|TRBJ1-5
CASGGTVSNQPQHF
TGTGCCAGCGGCGGGACAGTTAGCAATCAGCCCCAGCATTTT
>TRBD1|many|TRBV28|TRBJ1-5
CASDDRAPSLPQHF
TGTGCCAGCGACGACAGGGCCCCATCCCTTCCCCAGCATTTT
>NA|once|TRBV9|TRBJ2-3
CASSVVAAPTDTQDF
TGTGCCAGCAGCGTAGTGGCGGCCCCCACAGATACGCAGGATTTT
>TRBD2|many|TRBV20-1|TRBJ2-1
CSAHRGGTGVTSGGVFYNEQFF
TGCAGTGCTCATCGCGGCGGGACAGGGGTTACTAGCGGGGGGGTTTTCTACAATGAGCAGTTCTTC
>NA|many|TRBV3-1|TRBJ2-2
CASSQDQVPGELFF
TGTGCCAGCAGCCAAGATCAGGTCCCCGGGGAGCTGTTTTTT
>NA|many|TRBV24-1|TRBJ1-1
CATSVGGGNTEAFF
TGTGCCACCAGTGTTGGTGGGGGGAACACTGAAGCTTTCTTT
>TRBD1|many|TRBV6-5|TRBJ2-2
CASSYRDRKTGELFF
TGTGCCAGCAGTTACCGGGACAGGAAGACCGGGGAGCTGTTTTTT
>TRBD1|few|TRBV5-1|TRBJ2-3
CASSLGRTGAPDTQYF
TGCGCCAGCAGCTTGGGGCGGACAGGGGCCCCAGATACGCAGTATTTT
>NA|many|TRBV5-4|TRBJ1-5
CASSAGPRSNQPQHF
TGTGCCAGCAGCGCGGGACCCAGAAGCAATCAGCCCCAGCATTTT
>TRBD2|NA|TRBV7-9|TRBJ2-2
CASSRSGTRGIGELFF
TGTGCCAGCAGCCGTTCCGGGACTAGAGGGATCGGGGAGCTGTTTTTT
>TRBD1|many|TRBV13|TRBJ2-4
CASSSGQNKNIQYF
TGTGCCAGCAGCTCGGGACAGAACAAAAACATTCAGTACTTC
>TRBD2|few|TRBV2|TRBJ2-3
CASSLDVLADSTDTQYF
TGTGCCAGCAGCTTAGACGTACTAGCGGATAGCACAGATACGCAGTATTTT
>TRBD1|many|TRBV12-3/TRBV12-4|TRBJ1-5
CASSSGTGGIGSNQPQHF
TGTGCCAGCAGTTCCGGGACAGGGGGAATCGGGAGCAATCAGCCCCAGCATTTT
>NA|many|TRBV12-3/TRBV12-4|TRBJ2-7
CASSQAYEQYF
TGTGCCAGCAGTCAAGCCTACGAGCAGTACTTC
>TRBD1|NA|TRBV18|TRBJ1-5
CASSLGQTDQPQHF
TGTGCCAGCTCACTGGGACAGACGGATCAGCCCCAGCATTTT
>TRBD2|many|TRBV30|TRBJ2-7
CAWIMPKRELYEQYF
TGTGCCTGGATTATGCCGAAGCGGGAGTTATACGAGCAGTACTTC
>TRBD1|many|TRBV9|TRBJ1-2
CASSSRTGTGDGYTF
TGTGCCAGCAGCTCGAGAACCGGGACAGGCGATGGCTACACCTTC
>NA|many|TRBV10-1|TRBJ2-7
CASTKTTIARQPTYEQYF
TGCGCCAGCACGAAGACCACGATAGCGCGACAACCGACCTACGAGCAGTACTTC
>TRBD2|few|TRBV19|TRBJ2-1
CASSIPGLALNEQFF
TGTGCCAGTAGTATACCCGGACTAGCGCTCAATGAGCAGTTCTTC
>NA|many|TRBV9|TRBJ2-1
CASSINNEQFF
TGTGCCAGCAGCATTAACAATGAGCAGTTCTTC
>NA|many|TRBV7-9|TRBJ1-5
CASSLEPGSNQPQHF
TGTGCCAGCAGCTTAGAACCGGGTAGCAATCAGCCCCAGCATTTT
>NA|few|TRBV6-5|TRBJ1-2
CASSSPGRGNYGYTF
TGTGCCAGCAGTTCCCCGGGGAGGGGTAACTATGGCTACACCTTC
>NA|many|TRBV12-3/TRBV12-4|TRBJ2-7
CASSQGILGEQYF
TGTGCCAGCAGTCAGGGAATTCTAGGCGAGCAGTACTTC
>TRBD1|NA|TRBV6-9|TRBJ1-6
CASSYEEGASSYNSPLYF
TGTGCCAGCAGTTACGAGGAGGGGGCGAGCTCCTATAATTCACCCCTCTACTTT
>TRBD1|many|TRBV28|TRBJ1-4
CASRGQGHANEKLFF
TGTGCCAGCAGAGGACAGGGTCACGCCAATGAAAAACTGTTTTTT
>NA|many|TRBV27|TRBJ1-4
CASSLSYGLTSEKLFF
TGTGCCAGCAGTTTATCGTACGGACTAACCTCTGAAAAACTGTTTTTT
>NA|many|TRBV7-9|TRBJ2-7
CASSFDSSNEQYF
TGTGCCAGCAGCTTCGACAGCTCGAACGAGCAGTACTTC
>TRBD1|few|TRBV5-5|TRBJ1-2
CASSPRTGLGYTF
TGTGCCAGCAGCCCCCGGACAGGGCTGGGCTACACCTTC
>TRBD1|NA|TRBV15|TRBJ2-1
CATSKYTGTGGDGQFF
TGTGCCACCAGCAAATATACCGGGACAGGGGGCGATGGGCAGTTCTTC
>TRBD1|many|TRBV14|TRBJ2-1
CASSQLPGTANNEQFF
TGTGCCAGCAGCCAGCTCCCCGGGACAGCAAACAATGAGCAGTTCTTC
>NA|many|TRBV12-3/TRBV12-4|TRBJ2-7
CASSTSTKQYF
TGTGCCAGCAGTACCTCTACCAAGCAGTACTTC
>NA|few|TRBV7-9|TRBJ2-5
CASSPLMAESVETQYF
TGTGCCAGCAGCCCCCTGATGGCGGAATCTGTGGAGACCCAGTACTTC
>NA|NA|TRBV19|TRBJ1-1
CASSPTARNTEAFF
TGTGCCAGTAGTCCCACAGCACGGAACACTGAAGCTTTCTTT
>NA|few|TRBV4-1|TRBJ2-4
CASSQDGELSIQYF
TGCGCCAGCAGCCAAGACGGGGAGTTGAGCATTCAGTACTTC
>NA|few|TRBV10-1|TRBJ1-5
CASKRKGQAKNQPQHF
TGCGCCAGCAAGAGGAAGGGGCAGGCTAAGAATCAGCCCCAGCATTTT
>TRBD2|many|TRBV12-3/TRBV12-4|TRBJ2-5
CASSLEAGGPVETQYF
TGTGCCAGCAGTTTAGAAGCGGGGGGGCCGGTGGAGACCCAGTACTTC
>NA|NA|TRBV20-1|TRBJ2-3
CSASGGDHTDTQYF
TGCAGTGCTAGCGGCGGAGACCACACAGATACGCAGTATTTT
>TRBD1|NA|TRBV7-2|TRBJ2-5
CASSPREGAKTQYF
TGTGCCAGCAGCCCCAGAGAGGGGGCAAAGACCCAGTACTTC
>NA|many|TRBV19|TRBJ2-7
CASSILFDSSYEQYF
TGTGCCAGTAGTATACTCTTCGACAGCTCCTACGAGCAGTACTTC
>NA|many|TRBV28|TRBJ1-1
CASTPTSRGTEAFF
TGTGCCAGCACCCCGACGTCGCGGGGAACTGAAGCTTTCTTT
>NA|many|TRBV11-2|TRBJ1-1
CASSPFLGGRDTEAFF
TGCGCCAGCAGCCCATTTTTGGGGGGGCGGGACACTGAAGCTTTCTTT
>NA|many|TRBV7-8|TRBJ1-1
CASSLERGTERNTEAFF
TGTGCCAGCAGCTTAGAAAGAGGGACTGAAAGGAACACTGAAGCTTTCTTT